A selection of T cell receptor beta chains follows, all from one sample in a study of T cell responses to AZD1222 COVID-19 vaccine. TCRdb keeps only in-frame clones here, not all; method: immunoSEQ multiplex PCR. The sample has tens of thousands of clones, around 83% seen once; the top ten hold around 7.8%. The sequenced sample was peripheral blood, obtained on day 0 of AZD1222 vaccination. Receptors were obtained from an adult in good health. The CDR3 runs from the conserved cysteine through the conserved F or W. D genes are given only for firm matches. Clone size is given for some rows only: seen once, a few or many times, or a class if the clone is expanded.

>TRBV9|.|TRBJ2-7|.
CASSVGVGYEQYF
TGTGCCAGCAGCGTAGGCGTCGGCTACGAGCAGTACTTC
>TRBV5-1|.|TRBJ1-3|TRBD1
CASSSGTGEGSGNTIYF
TGCGCCAGCAGCTCTGGGACAGGCGAGGGCTCTGGAAACACCATATATTTT
>TRBV18|once|TRBJ1-3|.
CASSPPRGISGNTIYF
TGTGCCAGCTCACCACCGCGAGGGATCTCTGGAAACACCATATATTTT
>TRBV19|.|TRBJ2-7|.
CASKLQASTYEQYF
TGTGCCAGTAAGTTGCAGGCGAGTACCTACGAGCAGTACTTC
>TRBV5-1|.|TRBJ1-2|.
CASSPQEYGYTF
TGCGCCAGCAGCCCGCAGGAATATGGCTACACCTTC
>TRBV5-4|.|TRBJ2-7|.
CASSFLVEEQYF
TGTGCCAGCAGCTTTCTAGTAGAGGAGCAGTACTTC
>TRBV11-2|.|TRBJ1-6|.
CASIGLGLDSPLHF
TGTGCCAGCATTGGGTTGGGGTTGGATTCACCCCTCCACTTT
>TRBV7-6|.|TRBJ2-1|.
CASSWIPIKAVSSSYNEQFF
TGTGCCAGCAGCTGGATCCCGATCAAGGCCGTATCGAGCTCCTACAATGAGCAGTTCTTC
>TRBV5-6|.|TRBJ2-7|TRBD2
CASSLAPSGGVYEQYF
TGTGCCAGCAGCTTGGCCCCTAGCGGGGGTGTCTACGAGCAGTACTTC
>TRBV7-9|.|TRBJ1-6|.
CASSLAGRGNSPLHF
TGTGCCAGCAGCTTAGCGGGCAGGGGTAATTCACCCCTCCACTTT
>TRBV6-5|.|TRBJ2-7|.
CASSYSGRGMEQYF
TGTGCCAGCAGTTACTCGGGTCGCGGTATGGAGCAGTACTTC
>TRBV7-9|.|TRBJ1-6|.
CASSPYNSPLHF
TGTGCCAGCAGCCCCTACAATTCACCCCTCCACTTT
>TRBV5-5|.|TRBJ1-6|TRBD1
CASSNTRLGQGNSPLHF
TGTGCCAGCAGCAACACCCGACTCGGACAGGGGAATTCACCCCTCCACTTT
>TRBV13|.|TRBJ2-3|.
CASSPSPDTQYF
TGTGCCAGCAGCCCCTCGCCGGATACGCAGTATTTT
>TRBV5-5|.|TRBJ2-5|.
CASSRLSSQETQYF
TGTGCCAGCAGCCGTCTGAGCAGTCAAGAGACCCAGTACTTC
>TRBV3-1/TRBV3-2|.|TRBJ2-1|.
CASSQDILAGREQFF
TGTGCCAGCAGCCAAGATATTTTGGCTGGTCGTGAGCAGTTCTTC
>TRBV7-9|.|TRBJ2-4|TRBD1
CASSQGQGHNIQYF
TGTGCCAGCAGCCAGGGACAGGGACACAACATTCAGTACTTC
>TRBV7-8|.|TRBJ1-2|TRBD1
CASSQRQGAGPSYGYTF
TGTGCCAGCAGCCAACGACAGGGGGCCGGCCCTTCCTATGGCTACACCTTC
>TRBV6-5|.|TRBJ1-5|.
CASSYLSNQPQHF
TGTGCCAGCAGTTACCTCAGCAATCAGCCCCAGCATTTT
>TRBV28|.|TRBJ2-7|.
CASSSPGAAYEQYF
TGTGCCAGCAGTTCCCCGGGGGCCGCCTACGAGCAGTACTTC
>TRBV29-1|.|TRBJ1-2|.
CSVHSGFNRGYTF
TGCAGCGTTCATTCGGGGTTTAATCGTGGCTACACCTTC
>TRBV4-3|.|TRBJ2-7|.
CASSQETAAYDEQYF
TGCGCCAGCAGCCAAGAAACAGCTGCATACGACGAGCAGTACTTC
>TRBV10-3|.|TRBJ1-3|TRBD1
CAISETGGSGNTIYF
TGTGCCATCAGTGAGACAGGGGGATCTGGAAACACCATATATTTT
>TRBV19|.|TRBJ1-1|.
CASTPASLRVNTEAFF
TGTGCCAGTACCCCAGCGTCTCTTAGGGTGAACACTGAAGCTTTCTTT